This TCR beta chain derives from a study of blood T cell repertoires in COVID-19. Overall study: The samples span acute and convalescent COVID-19 from the United States, Italy and Spain.

Only in-frame clones appear in the TCRdb table, and some are missing; sequencing was by immunoSEQ multiplex PCR. This table has a few hundred thousand clones, around nine tenths appearing once. The CDR3 length is 14 residues. Germline values: CDR1 MDHEN, CDR2 SYDVKM. The ends lost 6 bases at V and 11 bases at J; junction bases unmatched: 7. The receptor's source is an older woman with acute or convalescent COVID-19. The chain uses TRBV28 and TRBJ2-1; 13 bases fit TRBD2. Source material: peripheral blood. The CDR3 DNA reads as TGTGCCAGCAGCACTAGCGGGGGGGCGATAAAGCAGTTCTTC. It encodes CASSTSGGAIKQFF.